The entry below describes one T cell receptor (beta chain). With V trimmed by 2 bases and J by 11 bases, 18 bases remained unmatched. The CDR3 runs to 18 residues. Germline values: CDR1 MNHEY, CDR2 SVGEGT. One entry per CDR3 protein results from TCRdb running MiXCR on the reads. The sample lists around 550,000 distinct CDR3 sequences, around 27% seen once, with about 13% in the top ten. This entry is derived from a study of T cell repertoires in cytomegalovirus infection. Material: PBMCs. The sequence was obtained from a human donor in good health (CMV status not recorded). Some clones in this sample may be carry-over from other donors' samples. V usage is TRBV6-2 or TRBV6-3 and J usage is TRBJ1-5, with 10 bases aligning to TRBD1. The CDR3 sequence: CASSYTNQDRGRSATQHF. CDR3 coding DNA: TGTGCCAGCAGTTACACCAACCAGGACAGGGGGAGAAGCGCGACCCAGCATTTT.